This T cell receptor beta chain derives from a study of neoadjuvant anti-PD-1 for oral cavity cancer. Study background: Patients mostly received three to four biweekly nivolumab doses at 3 mg/kg before surgery.

Clones were read by immunoSEQ multiplex PCR, and TCRdb kept only the in-frame ones, dropping some. The data show around 13,000 clones, with 65% seen just once and just over 2% held by the top ten. Patients had HPV-negative, locally advanced oral cavity squamous cell carcinoma. Findings and limits, study-wide: Each response group had just a few patients in TCR analyses.

Concerning this clone itself: Its antigen remains unknown.

The germline V gene has CDR1 SEHNR and CDR2 FQNEAQ (reference sequence). This CDR3 spans 14 amino acids. The ends were cut back, 2 bases at V and 4 bases at J, with 11 bases in the middle. The receptor's source is a person aged 35-79 years with oral cavity squamous cell carcinoma. The material was PBMCs, obtained before nivolumab (anti-PD-1) treatment. This chain connects TRBV7-9 to TRBJ1-2, with a weak D call TRBD1 (5 bases). The CDR3 nucleotides are TGTGCCAGCAGCTTAAATGAGGGGATCTATGGCTACACCTTC. The encoded protein is CASSLNEGIYGYTF.